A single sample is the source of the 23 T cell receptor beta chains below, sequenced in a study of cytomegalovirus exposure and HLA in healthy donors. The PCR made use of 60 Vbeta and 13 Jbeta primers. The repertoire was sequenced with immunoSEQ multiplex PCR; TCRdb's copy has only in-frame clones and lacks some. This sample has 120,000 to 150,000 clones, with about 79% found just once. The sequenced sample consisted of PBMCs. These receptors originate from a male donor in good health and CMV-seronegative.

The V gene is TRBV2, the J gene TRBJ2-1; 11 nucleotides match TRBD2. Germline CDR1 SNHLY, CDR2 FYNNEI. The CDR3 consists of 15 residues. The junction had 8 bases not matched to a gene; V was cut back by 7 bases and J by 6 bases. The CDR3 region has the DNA TGTGCCAGCACCGCGCCTAGCGGGAGGACCAATGAGCAGTTCTTC. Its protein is CASTAPSGRTNEQFF. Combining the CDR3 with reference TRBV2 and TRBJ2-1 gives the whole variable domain EPEVTQTPSHQVTQMGQEVILRCVPISNHLYFYWYRQILGQKVEFLVSFYNNEISEKSEIFDDQFSVERPDGSNFTLKIRSTKLEDSAMYFCASTAPSGRTNEQFFGPGTRLTVL.

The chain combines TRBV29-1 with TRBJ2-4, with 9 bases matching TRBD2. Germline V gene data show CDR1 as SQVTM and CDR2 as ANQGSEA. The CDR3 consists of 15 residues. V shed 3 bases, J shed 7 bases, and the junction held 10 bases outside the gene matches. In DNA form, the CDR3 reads TGCAGCGTTGAGTCGGCGGGAGGGCCGAGGAACATTCAGTACTTC. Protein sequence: CSVESAGGPRNIQYF.

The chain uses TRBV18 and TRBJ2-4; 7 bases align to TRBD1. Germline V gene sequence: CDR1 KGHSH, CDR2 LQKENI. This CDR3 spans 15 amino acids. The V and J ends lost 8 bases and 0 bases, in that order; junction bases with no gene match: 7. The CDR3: CASAQGDIAKNIQYF. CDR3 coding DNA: TGTGCCAGCGCCCAGGGGGATATAGCCAAAAACATTCAGTACTTC.

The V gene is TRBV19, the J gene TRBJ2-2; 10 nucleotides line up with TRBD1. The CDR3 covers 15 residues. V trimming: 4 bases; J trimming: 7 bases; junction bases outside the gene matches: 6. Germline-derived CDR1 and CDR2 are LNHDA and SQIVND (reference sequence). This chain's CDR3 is CASSRGTGAHGELFF. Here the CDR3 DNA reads TGTGCCAGTAGTAGAGGGACAGGGGCCCACGGGGAGCTGTTTTTT. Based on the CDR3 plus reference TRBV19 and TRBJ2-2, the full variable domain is DGGITQSPKYLFRKEGQNVTLSCEQNLNHDAMYWYRQDPGQGLRLIYYSQIVNDFQKGDIAEGYSVSREKKESFPLTVTSAQKNPTAFYLCASSRGTGAHGELFFGEGSRLTVL.

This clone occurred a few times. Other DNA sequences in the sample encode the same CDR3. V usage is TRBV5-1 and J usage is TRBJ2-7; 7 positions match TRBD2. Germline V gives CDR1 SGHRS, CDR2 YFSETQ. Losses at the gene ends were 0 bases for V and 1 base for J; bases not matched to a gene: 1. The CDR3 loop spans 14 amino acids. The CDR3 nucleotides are TGCGCCAGCAGCTTGGCCGGGGGGTCCTACGAGCAGTACTTC. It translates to CASSLAGGSYEQYF.

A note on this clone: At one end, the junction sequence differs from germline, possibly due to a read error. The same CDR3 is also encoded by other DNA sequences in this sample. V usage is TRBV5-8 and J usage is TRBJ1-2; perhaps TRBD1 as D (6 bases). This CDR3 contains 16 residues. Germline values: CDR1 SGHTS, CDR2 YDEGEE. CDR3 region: CASSFPSQGIDYGYTF. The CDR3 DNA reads TGCGCCAGCAGCTTCCCTTCACAGGGCATCGACTATGGCTACACCTTC.

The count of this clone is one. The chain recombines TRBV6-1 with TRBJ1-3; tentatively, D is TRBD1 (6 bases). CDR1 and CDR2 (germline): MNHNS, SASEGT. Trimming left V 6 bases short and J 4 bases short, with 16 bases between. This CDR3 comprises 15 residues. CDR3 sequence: CASRRSRQEGNTIYF. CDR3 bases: TGTGCCAGCAGGAGATCCCGACAGGAAGGAAACACCATATATTTT.

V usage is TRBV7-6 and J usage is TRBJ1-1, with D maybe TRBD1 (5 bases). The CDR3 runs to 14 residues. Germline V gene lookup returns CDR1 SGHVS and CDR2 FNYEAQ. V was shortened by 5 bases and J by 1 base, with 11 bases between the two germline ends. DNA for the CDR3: TGTGCCAGCAGCCCCCCGGGGGGGAACACTGAAGCTTTCTTT. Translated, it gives CASSPPGGNTEAFF.

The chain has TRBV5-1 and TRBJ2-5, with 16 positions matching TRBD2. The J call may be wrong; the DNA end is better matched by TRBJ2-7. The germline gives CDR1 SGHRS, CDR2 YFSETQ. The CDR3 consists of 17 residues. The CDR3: CASSPGTSGGARNEQYF. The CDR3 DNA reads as TGCGCCAGCAGCCCAGGGACTAGCGGGGGGGCTAGGAACGAGCAGTACTTC.

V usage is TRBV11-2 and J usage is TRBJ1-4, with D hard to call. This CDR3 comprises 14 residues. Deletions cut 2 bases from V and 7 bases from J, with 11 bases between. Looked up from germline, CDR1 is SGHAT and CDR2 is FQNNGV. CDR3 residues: CASSLRARGEKLFF. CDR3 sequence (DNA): TGTGCCAGCAGCTTAAGGGCGCGGGGTGAAAAACTGTTTTTT. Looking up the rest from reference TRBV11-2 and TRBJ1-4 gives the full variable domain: EAGVAQSPRYKIIEKRQSVAFWCNPISGHATLYWYQQILGQGPKLLIQFQNNGVVDDSQLPKDRFSAERLKGVDSTLKIQPAKLEDSAVYLCASSLRARGEKLFFGSGTQLSVL.

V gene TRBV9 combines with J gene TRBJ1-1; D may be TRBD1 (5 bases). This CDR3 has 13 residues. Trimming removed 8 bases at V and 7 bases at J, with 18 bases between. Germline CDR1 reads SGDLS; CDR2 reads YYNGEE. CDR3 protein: CASRRGPNGEAFF. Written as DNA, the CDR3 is TGTGCCAGTAGAAGGGGCCCCAATGGTGAAGCTTTCTTT.

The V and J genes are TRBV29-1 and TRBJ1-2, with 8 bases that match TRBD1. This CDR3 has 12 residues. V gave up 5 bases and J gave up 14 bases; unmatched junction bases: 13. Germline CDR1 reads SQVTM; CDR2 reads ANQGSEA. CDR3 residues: CSVLQGEDVRTF. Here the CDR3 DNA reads TGCAGCGTTTTACAGGGGGAAGATGTGAGGACCTTC.

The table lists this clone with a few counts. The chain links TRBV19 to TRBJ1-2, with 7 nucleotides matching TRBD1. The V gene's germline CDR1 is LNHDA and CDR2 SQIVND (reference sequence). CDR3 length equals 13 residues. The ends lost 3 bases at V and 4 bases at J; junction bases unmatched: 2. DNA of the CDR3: TGTGCCAGTAGTATGGGACAGTCCTATGGCTACACCTTC. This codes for CASSMGQSYGYTF. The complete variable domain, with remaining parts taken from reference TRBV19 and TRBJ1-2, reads DGGITQSPKYLFRKEGQNVTLSCEQNLNHDAMYWYRQDPGQGLRLIYYSQIVNDFQKGDIAEGYSVSREKKESFPLTVTSAQKNPTAFYLCASSMGQSYGYTFGSGTRLTVV.

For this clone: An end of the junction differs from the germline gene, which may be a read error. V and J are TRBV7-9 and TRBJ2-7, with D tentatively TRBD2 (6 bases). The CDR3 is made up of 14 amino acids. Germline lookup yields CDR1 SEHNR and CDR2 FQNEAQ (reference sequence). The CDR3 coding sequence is TGTTCCAGCACCCCGTGGGGGGTATCCTACGAGCAGTACTTC. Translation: CSSTPWGVSYEQYF.

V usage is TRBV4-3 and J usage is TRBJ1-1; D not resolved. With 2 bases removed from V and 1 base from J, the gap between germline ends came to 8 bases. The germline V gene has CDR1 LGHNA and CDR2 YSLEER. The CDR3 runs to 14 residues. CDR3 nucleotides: TGCGCCAGCAGCCAATCGGTAACGAACACTGAAGCTTTCTTT. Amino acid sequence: CASSQSVTNTEAFF.

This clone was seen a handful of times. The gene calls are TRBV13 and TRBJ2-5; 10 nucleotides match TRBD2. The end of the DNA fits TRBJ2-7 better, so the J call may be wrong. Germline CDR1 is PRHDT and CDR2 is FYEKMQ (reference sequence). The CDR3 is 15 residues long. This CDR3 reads CASSLTSGDYYEQYF. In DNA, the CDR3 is TGTGCCAGCAGCCTCACTAGCGGGGATTACTACGAGCAGTACTTC.

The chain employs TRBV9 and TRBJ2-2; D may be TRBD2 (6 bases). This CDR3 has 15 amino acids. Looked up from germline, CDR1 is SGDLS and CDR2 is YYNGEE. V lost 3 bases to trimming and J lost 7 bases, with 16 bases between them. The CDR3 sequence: CASSETGVNGGELFF. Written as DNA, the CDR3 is TGTGCCAGCAGCGAAACGGGAGTAAATGGCGGGGAGCTGTTTTTT. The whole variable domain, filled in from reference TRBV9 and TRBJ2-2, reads DSGVTQTPKHLITATGQRVTLRCSPRSGDLSVYWYQQSLDQGLQFLIQYYNGEERAKGNILERFSAQQFPDLHSELNLSSLELGDSALYFCASSETGVNGGELFFGEGSRLTVL.

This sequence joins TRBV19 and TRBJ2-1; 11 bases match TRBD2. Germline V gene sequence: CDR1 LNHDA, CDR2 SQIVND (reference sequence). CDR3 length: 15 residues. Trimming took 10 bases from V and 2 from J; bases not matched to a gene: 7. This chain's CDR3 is CATQTSGGPYNEQFF. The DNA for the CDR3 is TGTGCCACCCAAACTAGCGGGGGCCCCTACAATGAGCAGTTCTTC.

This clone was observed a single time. The CDR3 reads CSVEAWTGGHYGYTF. Here the CDR3 DNA reads TGCAGCGTTGAAGCCTGGACAGGGGGCCACTATGGCTACACCTTC. This chain joins TRBV29-1 and TRBJ1-2; 11 nucleotides line up with TRBD1. This CDR3 contains 15 residues. In germline, CDR1 is SQVTM, CDR2 ANQGSEA. J gave up 3 bases and V 1 base, and 4 bases lay outside the gene matches.

CDR3 sequence (DNA): TGTGCCAGCAGTTACTTGACAGGGGGCGCTGGCTACACCTTC. Its translation: CASSYLTGGAGYTF. The rearrangement links TRBV6-5 to TRBJ1-2; 10 bases match TRBD1. The length of the CDR3 is 14 residues. Per germline, CDR1 MNHEY and CDR2 SVGAGI. The V and J ends lost 1 base and 7 bases, in that order; junction bases with no gene match: 3.

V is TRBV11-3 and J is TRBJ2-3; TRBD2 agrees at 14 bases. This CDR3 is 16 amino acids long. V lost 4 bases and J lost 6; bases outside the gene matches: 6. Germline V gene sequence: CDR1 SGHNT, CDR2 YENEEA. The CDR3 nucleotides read TGTGCCAGCAGCTCGGGGACTAGCGGGAGTTGGGATACGCAGTATTTT. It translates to CASSSGTSGSWDTQYF.

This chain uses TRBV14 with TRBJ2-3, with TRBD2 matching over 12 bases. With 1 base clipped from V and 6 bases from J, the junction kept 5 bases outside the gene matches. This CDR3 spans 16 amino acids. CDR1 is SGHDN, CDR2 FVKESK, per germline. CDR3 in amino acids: CASSQGLAGVWDTQYF. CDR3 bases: TGTGCCAGCAGCCAAGGACTAGCGGGGGTATGGGATACGCAGTATTTT.

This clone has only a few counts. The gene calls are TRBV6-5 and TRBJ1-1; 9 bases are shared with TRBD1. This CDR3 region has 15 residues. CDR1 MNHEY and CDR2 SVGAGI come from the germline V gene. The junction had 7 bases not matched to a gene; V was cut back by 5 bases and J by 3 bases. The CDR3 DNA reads TGTGCCAGCAGTCGCCTGGGACAGGGCTACACTGAAGCTTTCTTT. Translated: CASSRLGQGYTEAFF.